The 17 T cell receptor beta chains listed next were all sequenced from one sample in a study of cytomegalovirus exposure and HLA in healthy donors. The protocol was immunoSEQ multiplex PCR, while the TCRdb copy is restricted to in-frame clones and leaves out a portion. The repertoire has roughly 330,000 clones, about nine tenths of them found once; the top ten carry roughly 1.2%. The sequenced sample was PBMCs. The receptors shown here come from a woman in her twenties or thirties in good health and CMV-seropositive.

This clone was seen once. J is TRBJ2-1 and V is TRBV2, with TRBD1 matching over 11 bases. This CDR3 comprises 13 residues. The ends lost 6 bases at V and 9 bases at J; junction bases unmatched: 4. Germline loops: CDR1 SNHLY, CDR2 FYNNEI. This chain's CDR3 is CASRDRGHGEQFF. DNA of the CDR3: TGTGCCAGCAGGGACAGGGGGCATGGTGAGCAGTTCTTC.

The rearrangement uses TRBV27 and TRBJ2-7; D call uncertain. The CDR3 consists of 13 residues. The germline V and J ends were trimmed by 5 bases and 0 bases, with 8 bases remaining between them. The V gene's germline CDR1 is MNHEY and CDR2 SMNVEV (reference sequence). The CDR3 bases are TGTGCCAGCAGTGACTTTGGCTCCTACGAGCAGTACTTC. As protein: CASSDFGSYEQYF.

By its share, this clone is medium-sized. Other DNA variants within this sample encode the same CDR3. The chain combines TRBV11-2 with TRBJ2-7; D not resolved. Germline CDR1 is SGHAT and CDR2 is FQNNGV. The CDR3 length is 11 residues. V lost 1 base and J 4 bases, leaving 2 bases between the germline ends. CDR3 sequence (DNA): TGTGCCAGCAGCTTAGTTTACGAGCAGTACTTC. Its translation: CASSLVYEQYF.

V and J are TRBV27 and TRBJ2-2, with 12 bases matching TRBD2. V lost 5 bases, J lost 5 bases, and 15 bases stayed unmatched. CDR1 and CDR2 (germline): MNHEY, SMNVEV (reference sequence). This CDR3 has 19 residues. The CDR3 bases are TGTGCCAGCAGTCCAATCCCGGGACTAGCGGGCTTACTTACCGGGGAGCTGTTTTTT. It is translated as CASSPIPGLAGLLTGELFF.

This chain connects TRBV7-8 to TRBJ1-3; a possible D gene is TRBD1 (6 bases). From germline, CDR1 is SGHVS and CDR2 FQNEAQ. The germline V and J ends were trimmed by 5 bases and 0 bases, with 14 bases remaining between them. The CDR3 totals 16 residues. The chain's CDR3 is CASSKSTGASGNTIYF. CDR3 sequence (DNA): TGTGCCAGCAGCAAATCGACAGGTGCCTCTGGAAACACCATATATTTT.

The CDR3 is CASSLAGINEKLFF. The CDR3 DNA is TGCGCCAGCAGCTTGGCCGGGATTAATGAAAAACTGTTTTTT. The chain uses TRBV5-1 and TRBJ1-4; the D is unclear. The CDR3 extends over 14 amino acids. Trimming shortened V by 0 bases and J by 4 bases, and 7 bases separated the two germline ends. CDR1 is SGHRS, CDR2 YFSETQ, per germline.

The rearrangement links TRBV9 to TRBJ1-2; 8 positions agree with TRBD1. There are 14 residues in the CDR3. V shed 3 bases, J shed 8 bases, and the junction held 9 bases outside the gene matches. Germline CDR1 SGDLS, CDR2 YYNGEE. The CDR3 here is CASSGPQGALGYTF. CDR3 DNA sequence: TGTGCCAGCAGCGGACCGCAGGGGGCTCTGGGCTACACCTTC.

The rearrangement joins TRBV28 to TRBJ2-1; D is unresolved. This CDR3 has 12 residues. CDR1 and CDR2 from the germline V gene are MDHEN and SYDVKM. Trimming pared 2 bases from V and 6 bases from J, leaving 5 bases between. The CDR3 region is CASSLAINEQFF. In nucleotides, the CDR3 is TGTGCCAGCAGTTTAGCAATCAATGAGCAGTTCTTC.

The genes are TRBV28 and TRBJ1-1, with TRBD1 matching 8 bases. J gave up 5 bases and V 8 bases, and 13 bases lay outside the gene matches. The CDR3 totals 15 residues. The germline gives CDR1 MDHEN, CDR2 SYDVKM. The CDR3 protein is CASLTGGGVGTEAFF. The CDR3 DNA follows: TGTGCCAGCCTCACAGGGGGTGGAGTAGGGACTGAAGCTTTCTTT.

This chain uses TRBV20-1 with TRBJ1-4; D call uncertain. Trimming stripped 3 bases from V and 8 bases from J, with 7 bases between. CDR1 and CDR2 (germline): DFQATT, SNEGSKA (reference sequence). This CDR3 spans 11 amino acids. The CDR3 reads CSASSLEKLFF. The CDR3 DNA follows: TGCAGTGCTAGTAGCTTGGAAAAACTGTTTTTT.

The chain carries TRBV25-1 and TRBJ2-4, with no clear D. This CDR3 spans 11 amino acids. V lost 3 bases, J lost 9 bases, and 6 bases lay in between. CDR1 and CDR2 (germline): MGHDK, SYGVNS. The CDR3 protein is CASSEGSIQYF. CDR3 DNA: TGTGCCAGCAGTGAGGGAAGCATTCAGTACTTC.

The chain joins TRBV5-4 to TRBJ2-7, with 12 bases matching TRBD2. The length of the CDR3 is 15 residues. Per the germline V gene, CDR1 is SGHNT and CDR2 is YYREEE (reference sequence). With V trimmed by 4 bases and J by 3 bases, 5 bases remained unmatched. CDR3 sequence: CASSIRTSGVYEQYF. In DNA, the CDR3 is TGTGCCAGCAGCATCCGGACTAGCGGGGTCTACGAGCAGTACTTC.

The sample holds one count of this clone. CDR3 DNA: TGTGCCAGCAGTCCATATACTGAAGCTTTCTTT. This codes for CASSPYTEAFF. This chain joins TRBV7-9 and TRBJ1-1; D unclear. This CDR3 region has 11 residues. Between the trimmed V and J ends, which lost 6 bases and 5 bases, there was a span of 7 bases. Germline V gene data show CDR1 as SEHNR and CDR2 as FQNEAQ (reference sequence).

This sequence joins TRBV27 and TRBJ2-7, with a possible D match to TRBD2 (7 bases). Germline values: CDR1 MNHEY, CDR2 SMNVEV (reference sequence). The CDR3 runs to 15 residues. Trimming removed 4 bases at V and 6 bases at J, with 19 bases between. In nucleotides, the CDR3 is TGTGCCAGCAGTTCCCGGAGGGGGAGGGCCTCCGAGCAGTACTTC. Protein: CASSSRRGRASEQYF.

The CDR3 bases are TGTGCCAGCCTACCCAATAGCAATCAGCCCCAGCATTTT. Encoded protein: CASLPNSNQPQHF. The chain carries TRBV6-1 and TRBJ1-5; D remains unclear. This CDR3 has 13 residues. CDR1 and CDR2 from the germline V gene are MNHNS and SASEGT. Trimming left V 8 bases short and J 0 bases short, with 8 bases between.

This clone is a singleton in its sample. V is TRBV7-9 and J is TRBJ1-5; 7 bases are a match to TRBD1. J lost 5 bases, V lost 5 bases, and 9 bases had no gene match. Germline values: CDR1 SEHNR, CDR2 FQNEAQ (reference sequence). The CDR3 spans 15 residues. CDR3 in amino acids: CASSTEGDRHQPQHF. DNA for the CDR3: TGTGCCAGCAGCACAGAGGGGGACAGACATCAGCCCCAGCATTTT.

This chain connects TRBV5-4 to TRBJ1-2; no firm D call. V was trimmed by 0 bases and J by 4 bases, leaving 7 bases between them. This CDR3 is 13 amino acids long. Germline V gives CDR1 SGHNT, CDR2 YYREEE (reference sequence). DNA for the CDR3: TGTGCCAGCAGCTTGGGGTGGGGCTATGGCTACACCTTC. Protein: CASSLGWGYGYTF.